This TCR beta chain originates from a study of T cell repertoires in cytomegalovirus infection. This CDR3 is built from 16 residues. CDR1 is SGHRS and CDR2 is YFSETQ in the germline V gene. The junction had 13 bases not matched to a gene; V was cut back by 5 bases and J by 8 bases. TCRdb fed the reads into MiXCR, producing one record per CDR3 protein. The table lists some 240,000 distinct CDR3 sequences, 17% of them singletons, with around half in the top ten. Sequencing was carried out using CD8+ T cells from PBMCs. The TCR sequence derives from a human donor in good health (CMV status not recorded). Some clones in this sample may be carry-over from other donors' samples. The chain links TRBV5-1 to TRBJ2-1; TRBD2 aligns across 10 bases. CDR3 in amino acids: CASSWSSGGPTDEQFF. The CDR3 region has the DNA TGCGCCAGCAGTTGGTCTAGCGGGGGCCCTACGGATGAGCAGTTCTTC.